These T cell receptor beta chains were read from a single sample in a study of OX40 agonist ivuxolimab in advanced cancers. Some clones are missing from TCRdb's copy, which holds only in-frame ones; the method was immunoSEQ multiplex PCR. The table lists under 75,000 clones, roughly 85% of them singletons, with about 0.78% in the top ten. The source was CD4+ or CD8+ T cells sorted from blood, collected in a trial of the OX40 agonist ivuxolimab. The receptor source for this set is an adult with an advanced solid tumor such as melanoma, head and neck, liver or kidney cancer. Each CDR3 is given with its conserved first and last residue. The D gene is left open where the match is weak. The size of a clone is reported for some rows only, either as once, few or many, or as a class for expanded clones.

clone_size: .
cdr3_length: 13
v_call: TRBV19
j_call: TRBJ1-1
d_call: .
cdr3_aa: CASSKAQRGEAFF
cdr3_nt: TGTGCCAGTAGTAAGGCCCAAAGGGGTGAAGCTTTCTTT

clone_size: once
cdr3_length: 13
v_call: TRBV27
j_call: TRBJ1-1
d_call: TRBD1
cdr3_aa: CASSLLDRAEAFF
cdr3_nt: TGTGCCAGCAGTTTACTCGACAGGGCTGAAGCTTTCTTT

clone_size: .
cdr3_length: 14
v_call: TRBV5-1
j_call: TRBJ2-7
d_call: .
cdr3_aa: CASSSGGHSYEQYF
cdr3_nt: TGCGCCAGCAGCTCCGGGGGACACAGCTACGAGCAGTACTTC

clone_size: .
cdr3_length: 13
v_call: TRBV5-6
j_call: TRBJ1-1
d_call: TRBD1
cdr3_aa: CASSGDSLTEAFF
cdr3_nt: TGTGCCAGCAGCGGGGACAGCCTCACTGAAGCTTTCTTT

clone_size: .
cdr3_length: 17
v_call: TRBV15
j_call: TRBJ2-2
d_call: .
cdr3_aa: CATSRDQVRLSTGELFF
cdr3_nt: TGTGCCACCAGCAGAGATCAAGTACGGTTATCTACCGGGGAGCTGTTTTTT

clone_size: .
cdr3_length: 13
v_call: TRBV5-1
j_call: TRBJ2-1
d_call: .
cdr3_aa: CASSAPAPLEQFF
cdr3_nt: TGCGCCAGCAGCGCCCCGGCCCCCCTAGAGCAGTTCTTC

clone_size: .
cdr3_length: 14
v_call: TRBV7-9
j_call: TRBJ2-1
d_call: .
cdr3_aa: CASSLGQNYNEQFF
cdr3_nt: TGTGCCAGCAGCTTAGGACAGAACTACAATGAGCAGTTCTTC

clone_size: .
cdr3_length: 13
v_call: TRBV30
j_call: TRBJ2-7
d_call: TRBD2
cdr3_aa: CAWSVSRGGEQYF
cdr3_nt: TGTGCCTGGAGTGTATCCCGGGGGGGAGAGCAGTACTTC

clone_size: .
cdr3_length: 16
v_call: TRBV5-5
j_call: TRBJ2-7
d_call: TRBD1
cdr3_aa: CASKREPGQMFYEQYF
cdr3_nt: TGTGCCAGCAAGAGGGAACCGGGACAGATGTTTTATGAGCAGTACTTC

clone_size: .
cdr3_length: 18
v_call: TRBV5-1
j_call: TRBJ2-3
d_call: TRBD2
cdr3_aa: CASSFFLRLAGSTDTQYF
cdr3_nt: TGCGCCAGCAGCTTTTTTCTTAGACTAGCGGGTAGCACAGATACGCAGTATTTT

clone_size: .
cdr3_length: 12
v_call: TRBV18
j_call: TRBJ2-3
d_call: .
cdr3_aa: CASSPRTDTQYF
cdr3_nt: TGTGCCAGCTCACCACGTACAGATACGCAGTATTTT

clone_size: .
cdr3_length: 13
v_call: TRBV6-5
j_call: TRBJ1-2
d_call: .
cdr3_aa: CASSSSGTRGYTF
cdr3_nt: TGTGCCAGCAGTTCGTCAGGGACGCGAGGCTACACCTTC

clone_size: .
cdr3_length: 13
v_call: TRBV6-5
j_call: TRBJ2-7
d_call: TRBD2
cdr3_aa: CASFTSGGAEQYF
cdr3_nt: TGTGCCAGCTTTACTAGCGGGGGGGCCGAGCAGTACTTC

clone_size: .
cdr3_length: 15
v_call: TRBV9
j_call: TRBJ2-5
d_call: .
cdr3_aa: CAGSVGQTIQETQYF
cdr3_nt: TGTGCCGGCAGCGTAGGACAGACGATCCAAGAGACCCAGTACTTC

clone_size: few
cdr3_length: 16
v_call: TRBV7-2
j_call: TRBJ1-5
d_call: TRBD1
cdr3_aa: CASSSFSQGASQPQHF
cdr3_nt: TGTGCCAGCAGCTCCTTCTCCCAGGGGGCTAGTCAGCCCCAGCATTTT

clone_size: .
cdr3_length: 15
v_call: TRBV2
j_call: TRBJ2-3
d_call: .
cdr3_aa: CASISITGSTDTQYF
cdr3_nt: TGTGCCAGCATATCAATTACAGGGAGCACAGATACGCAGTATTTT

clone_size: .
cdr3_length: 12
v_call: TRBV6-6
j_call: TRBJ2-5
d_call: .
cdr3_aa: CASSRGIETQYF
cdr3_nt: TGTGCCAGCAGCAGGGGAATAGAGACCCAGTACTTC

clone_size: .
cdr3_length: 15
v_call: TRBV27
j_call: TRBJ2-7
d_call: TRBD1
cdr3_aa: CASSFQQGASYEQYF
cdr3_nt: TGTGCCAGCAGTTTTCAACAGGGGGCTTCCTACGAGCAGTACTTC

clone_size: .
cdr3_length: 16
v_call: TRBV10-1
j_call: TRBJ2-5
d_call: .
cdr3_aa: CASSDPPGLRQETQYF
cdr3_nt: TGCGCCAGCAGTGACCCACCGGGACTCCGACAAGAGACCCAGTACTTC

clone_size: .
cdr3_length: 15
v_call: TRBV6-6
j_call: TRBJ2-5
d_call: TRBD2
cdr3_aa: CATHLGLAGGETQYF
cdr3_nt: TGTGCCACCCACCTGGGACTAGCGGGAGGGGAGACCCAGTACTTC

clone_size: .
cdr3_length: 16
v_call: TRBV2
j_call: TRBJ2-2
d_call: TRBD2
cdr3_aa: CASRAGLAGNTGELFF
cdr3_nt: TGTGCCAGCAGAGCTGGACTAGCGGGTAACACCGGGGAGCTGTTTTTT

clone_size: .
cdr3_length: 15
v_call: TRBV19
j_call: TRBJ2-2
d_call: .
cdr3_aa: CASIPTGSATGELFF
cdr3_nt: TGTGCTTCTATCCCCACAGGGTCAGCGACCGGGGAGCTGTTTTTT

clone_size: .
cdr3_length: 16
v_call: TRBV27
j_call: TRBJ2-2
d_call: TRBD2
cdr3_aa: CASKWASGTNTGELFF
cdr3_nt: TGTGCCAGCAAATGGGCTAGCGGGACGAACACCGGGGAGCTGTTTTTT

clone_size: .
cdr3_length: 14
v_call: TRBV28
j_call: TRBJ2-3
d_call: TRBD2
cdr3_aa: CASSSGSPPDTQYF
cdr3_nt: TGTGCCAGCAGTAGCGGGAGCCCCCCAGATACGCAGTATTTT

clone_size: .
cdr3_length: 17
v_call: TRBV9
j_call: TRBJ2-7
d_call: .
cdr3_aa: CASSPPGGGTFSYEQYF
cdr3_nt: TGTGCCAGCAGCCCCCCCGGAGGGGGCACGTTCTCTTACGAGCAGTACTTC

clone_size: .
cdr3_length: 14
v_call: TRBV5-1
j_call: TRBJ2-5
d_call: .
cdr3_aa: CASSPSRGGETQYF
cdr3_nt: TGCGCCAGCAGCCCCTCAAGGGGGGGCGAGACCCAGTACTTC

clone_size: .
cdr3_length: 15
v_call: TRBV11-3
j_call: TRBJ2-1
d_call: .
cdr3_aa: CASSLGVTHYNEQFF
cdr3_nt: TGTGCCAGCAGCTTAGGGGTGACTCACTACAATGAGCAGTTCTTC

clone_size: .
cdr3_length: 14
v_call: TRBV4-3
j_call: TRBJ1-1
d_call: .
cdr3_aa: CASSQVVWDTEAFF
cdr3_nt: TGCGCCAGCAGCCAGGTCGTATGGGACACTGAAGCTTTCTTT

clone_size: .
cdr3_length: 15
v_call: TRBV5-1
j_call: TRBJ2-3
d_call: .
cdr3_aa: CASSSRTLETDTQYF
cdr3_nt: TGCGCCAGCAGCTCTAGAACTCTCGAAACAGATACGCAGTATTTT

clone_size: .
cdr3_length: 17
v_call: TRBV15
j_call: TRBJ2-7
d_call: .
cdr3_aa: CATSREIGGTNSYEQYF
cdr3_nt: TGTGCCACCAGCAGAGAAATTGGCGGGACAAACTCCTACGAGCAGTACTTC

clone_size: .
cdr3_length: 16
v_call: TRBV27
j_call: TRBJ2-2
d_call: TRBD2
cdr3_aa: CASRASGTTNTGELFF
cdr3_nt: TGTGCCAGCAGGGCTAGCGGGACAACGAACACCGGGGAGCTGTTTTTT

clone_size: .
cdr3_length: 16
v_call: TRBV19
j_call: TRBJ1-1
d_call: TRBD1
cdr3_aa: CASRNQTGTGNTEAFF
cdr3_nt: TGTGCCAGTAGAAACCAAACCGGGACAGGGAACACTGAAGCTTTCTTT

clone_size: .
cdr3_length: 15
v_call: TRBV7-2
j_call: TRBJ2-3
d_call: .
cdr3_aa: CASSLTGPSTDTQYF
cdr3_nt: TGTGCCAGCAGCTTAACTGGCCCTAGCACAGATACGCAGTATTTT

clone_size: .
cdr3_length: 18
v_call: TRBV5-1
j_call: TRBJ2-2
d_call: TRBD2
cdr3_aa: CASSFPLAGGINTGELFF
cdr3_nt: TGCGCCAGCAGCTTTCCCCTGGCGGGAGGGATTAACACCGGGGAGCTGTTTTTT

clone_size: few
cdr3_length: 17
v_call: TRBV9
j_call: TRBJ1-5
d_call: .
cdr3_aa: CASSSNKDRPSNQPQHF
cdr3_nt: TGTGCCAGCAGCTCGAATAAGGACAGACCTAGCAATCAGCCCCAGCATTTT

clone_size: .
cdr3_length: 16
v_call: TRBV28
j_call: TRBJ2-7
d_call: TRBD2
cdr3_aa: CASSSPGLAASYEQYF
cdr3_nt: TGTGCCAGCAGTTCTCCGGGACTAGCGGCGTCCTACGAGCAGTACTTC

clone_size: .
cdr3_length: 16
v_call: TRBV6-6
j_call: TRBJ1-6
d_call: .
cdr3_aa: CASSYSAPNSNSPLHF
cdr3_nt: TGTGCCAGCAGTTACTCCGCCCCGAATTCGAATTCACCCCTCCACTTT

clone_size: .
cdr3_length: 14
v_call: TRBV5-1
j_call: TRBJ1-1
d_call: .
cdr3_aa: CASSFQGVGTEAFF
cdr3_nt: TGCGCCAGCAGCTTTCAGGGAGTAGGGACTGAAGCTTTCTTT

clone_size: .
cdr3_length: 13
v_call: TRBV7-2
j_call: TRBJ2-5
d_call: .
cdr3_aa: CASSLWGPGTQYF
cdr3_nt: TGTGCCAGCAGCTTATGGGGGCCGGGGACCCAGTACTTC

clone_size: .
cdr3_length: 14
v_call: TRBV25-1
j_call: TRBJ2-3
d_call: TRBD1
cdr3_aa: CASSELQGADTQYF
cdr3_nt: TGTGCCAGCAGTGAGTTACAGGGGGCAGATACGCAGTATTTT

clone_size: .
cdr3_length: 16
v_call: TRBV28
j_call: TRBJ2-7
d_call: .
cdr3_aa: CASSSFQSRGAREQYF
cdr3_nt: TGTGCCAGCAGCAGTTTCCAATCCCGGGGGGCACGAGAGCAGTACTTC

clone_size: .
cdr3_length: 15
v_call: TRBV5-1
j_call: TRBJ1-3
d_call: .
cdr3_aa: CASSLGAGEGNTIYF
cdr3_nt: TGCGCCAGCAGCTTGGGAGCAGGGGAAGGAAACACCATATATTTT

clone_size: .
cdr3_length: 14
v_call: TRBV19
j_call: TRBJ2-2
d_call: .
cdr3_aa: CASSIQGNTGELFF
cdr3_nt: TGTGCCAGTAGTATACAGGGAAACACCGGGGAGCTGTTTTTT

clone_size: .
cdr3_length: 15
v_call: TRBV6-5
j_call: TRBJ2-1
d_call: .
cdr3_aa: CASSNPGRRFPEQFF
cdr3_nt: TGTGCCAGCAGCAATCCGGGACGGCGTTTCCCTGAGCAGTTCTTC

clone_size: .
cdr3_length: 17
v_call: TRBV30
j_call: TRBJ1-1
d_call: TRBD1
cdr3_aa: CAWDRALQPTSNTEAFF
cdr3_nt: TGTGCCTGGGACAGGGCTTTGCAGCCGACCTCGAACACTGAAGCTTTCTTT

clone_size: .
cdr3_length: 15
v_call: TRBV25-1
j_call: TRBJ1-6
d_call: .
cdr3_aa: CASSGGETKNSPLHF
cdr3_nt: TGTGCCAGCAGTGGAGGGGAAACTAAAAATTCACCCCTCCACTTT

clone_size: .
cdr3_length: 14
v_call: TRBV9
j_call: TRBJ1-6
d_call: TRBD1
cdr3_aa: CASSAAGGYSPLHF
cdr3_nt: TGTGCCAGCAGCGCCGCAGGGGGCTATTCACCCCTCCACTTT

clone_size: .
cdr3_length: 13
v_call: TRBV7-2
j_call: TRBJ1-4
d_call: TRBD1
cdr3_aa: CASSPETGRKLFF
cdr3_nt: TGTGCCAGCAGCCCAGAGACAGGGAGGAAACTGTTTTTT

clone_size: once
cdr3_length: 13
v_call: TRBV5-4
j_call: TRBJ1-2
d_call: .
cdr3_aa: CASSLESYRGYTF
cdr3_nt: TGTGCCAGCAGCCTAGAATCGTATCGTGGCTACACCTTC